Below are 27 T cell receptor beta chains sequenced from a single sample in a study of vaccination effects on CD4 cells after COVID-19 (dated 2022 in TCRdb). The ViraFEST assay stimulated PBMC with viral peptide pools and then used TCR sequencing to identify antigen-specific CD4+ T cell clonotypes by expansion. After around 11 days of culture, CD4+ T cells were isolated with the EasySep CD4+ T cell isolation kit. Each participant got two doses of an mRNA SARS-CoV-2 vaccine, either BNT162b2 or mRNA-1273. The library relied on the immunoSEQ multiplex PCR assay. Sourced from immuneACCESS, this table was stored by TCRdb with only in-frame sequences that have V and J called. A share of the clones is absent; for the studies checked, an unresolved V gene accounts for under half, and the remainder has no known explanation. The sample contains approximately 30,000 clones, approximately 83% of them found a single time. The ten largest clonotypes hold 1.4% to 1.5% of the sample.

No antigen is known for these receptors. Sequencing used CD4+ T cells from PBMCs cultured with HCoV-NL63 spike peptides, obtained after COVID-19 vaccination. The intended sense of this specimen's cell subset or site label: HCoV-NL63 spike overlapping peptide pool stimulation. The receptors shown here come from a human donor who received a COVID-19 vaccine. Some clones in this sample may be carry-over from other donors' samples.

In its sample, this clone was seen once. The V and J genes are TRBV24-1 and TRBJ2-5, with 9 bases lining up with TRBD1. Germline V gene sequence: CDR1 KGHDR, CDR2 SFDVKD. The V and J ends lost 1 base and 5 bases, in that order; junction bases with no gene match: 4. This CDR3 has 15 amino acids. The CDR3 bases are TGTGCCACCAGTGATTTTAACAGGGGGCAGGAGACCCAGTACTTC. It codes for CATSDFNRGQETQYF.

The CDR3 reads CASSMNRGAYNEQFF. As DNA, the CDR3 is TGTGCCAGCAGTATGAACAGGGGGGCCTACAATGAGCAGTTCTTC. The rearrangement links TRBV6-5 to TRBJ2-1; 8 nucleotides line up with TRBD1. There are 15 residues in the CDR3. V dropped 5 bases and J dropped 2; count of bases not matched to a gene: 5. In germline, CDR1 is MNHEY, CDR2 SVGAGI.

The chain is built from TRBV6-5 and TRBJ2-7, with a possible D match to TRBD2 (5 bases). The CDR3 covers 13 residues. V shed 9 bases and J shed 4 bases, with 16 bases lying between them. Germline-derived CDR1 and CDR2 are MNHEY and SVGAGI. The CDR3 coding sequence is TGTGCCAGTTCAAGGGCAGGAGGTTACGAGCAGTACGTC. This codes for CASSRAGGYEQYV.

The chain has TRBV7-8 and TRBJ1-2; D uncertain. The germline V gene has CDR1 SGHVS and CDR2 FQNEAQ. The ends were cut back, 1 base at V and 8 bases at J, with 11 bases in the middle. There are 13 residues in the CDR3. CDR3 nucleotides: TGTGCCAGCAGCTTAGGTCGGGTGCAGGGCTACACCTTC. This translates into CASSLGRVQGYTF.

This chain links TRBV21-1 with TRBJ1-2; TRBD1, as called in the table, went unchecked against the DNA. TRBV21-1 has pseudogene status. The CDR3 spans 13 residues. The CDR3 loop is CASRLDREHGYTF. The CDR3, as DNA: TGTGCCAGCAGACTCGACAGGGAGCATGGCTACACCTTC.

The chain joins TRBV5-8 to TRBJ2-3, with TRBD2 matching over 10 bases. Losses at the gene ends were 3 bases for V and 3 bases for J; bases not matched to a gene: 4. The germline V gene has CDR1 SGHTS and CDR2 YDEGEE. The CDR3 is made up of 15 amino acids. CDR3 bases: TGTGCCAGCAGCTCGCCGGGACTAGCGACAGATACGCAGTATTTT. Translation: CASSSPGLATDTQYF.

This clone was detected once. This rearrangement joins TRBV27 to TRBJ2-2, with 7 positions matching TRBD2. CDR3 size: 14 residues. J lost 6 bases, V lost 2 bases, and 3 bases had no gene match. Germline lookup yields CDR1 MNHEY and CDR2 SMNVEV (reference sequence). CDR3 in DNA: TGTGCCAGCAGTTTAGCGGGAGTTTCCGGGGAGCTGTTTTTT. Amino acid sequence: CASSLAGVSGELFF.

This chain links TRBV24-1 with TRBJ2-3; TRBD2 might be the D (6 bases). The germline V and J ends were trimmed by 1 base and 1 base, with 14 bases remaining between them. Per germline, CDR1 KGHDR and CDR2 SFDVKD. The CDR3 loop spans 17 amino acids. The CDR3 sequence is CATSDFRGGGGTDTQYF. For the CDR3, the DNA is TGTGCCACCAGTGATTTTAGGGGCGGAGGGGGCACAGATACGCAGTATTTT.

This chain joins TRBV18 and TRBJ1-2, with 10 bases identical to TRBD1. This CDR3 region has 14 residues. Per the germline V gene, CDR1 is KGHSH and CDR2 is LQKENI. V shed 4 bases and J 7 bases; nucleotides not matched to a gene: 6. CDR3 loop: CASSRAGTGVGYTF. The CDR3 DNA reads TGTGCCAGCTCACGAGCCGGGACAGGGGTTGGCTACACCTTC.

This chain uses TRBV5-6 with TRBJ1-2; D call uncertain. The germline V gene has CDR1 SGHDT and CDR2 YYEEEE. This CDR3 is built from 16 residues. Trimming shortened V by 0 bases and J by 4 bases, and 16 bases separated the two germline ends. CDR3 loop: CASSLGRIYGSYGYTF. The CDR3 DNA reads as TGTGCCAGCAGCTTGGGTAGGATATATGGTAGCTATGGCTACACCTTC.

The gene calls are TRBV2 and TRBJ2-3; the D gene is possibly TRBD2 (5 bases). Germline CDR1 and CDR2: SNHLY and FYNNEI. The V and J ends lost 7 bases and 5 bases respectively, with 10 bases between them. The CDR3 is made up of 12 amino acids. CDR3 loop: CASTQLGDTQYF. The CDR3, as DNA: TGTGCCAGCACCCAACTAGGAGATACGCAGTATTTT.

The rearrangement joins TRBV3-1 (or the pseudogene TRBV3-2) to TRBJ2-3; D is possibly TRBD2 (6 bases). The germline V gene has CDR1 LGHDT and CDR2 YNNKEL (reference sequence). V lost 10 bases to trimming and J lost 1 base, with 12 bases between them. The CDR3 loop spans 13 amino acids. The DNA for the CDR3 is TGTGCCATAAGCGGGCGAGGCACAGATACGCAGTATTTT. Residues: CAISGRGTDTQYF.

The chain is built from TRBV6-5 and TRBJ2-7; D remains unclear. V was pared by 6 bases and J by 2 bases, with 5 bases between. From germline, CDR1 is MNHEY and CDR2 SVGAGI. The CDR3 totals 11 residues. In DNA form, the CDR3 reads TGTGCCAGCAGGCAGACCTACGAGCAGTACGTC. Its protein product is CASRQTYEQYV.

CDR3 region: CAVPSGTGSLNYGYTF. In DNA form, the CDR3 reads TGTGCCGTACCTTCCGGGACAGGGTCTTTAAACTATGGCTACACCTTC. The rearrangement links TRBV28 to TRBJ1-2; TRBD1 matches at 9 bases. This CDR3 is 16 amino acids long. With V trimmed by 11 bases and J by 2 bases, 15 bases remained unmatched. Germline V gives CDR1 MDHEN, CDR2 SYDVKM.

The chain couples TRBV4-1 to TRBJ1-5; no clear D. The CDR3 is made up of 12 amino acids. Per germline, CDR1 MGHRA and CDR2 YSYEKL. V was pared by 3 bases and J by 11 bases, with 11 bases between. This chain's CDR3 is CASSHPTGAQHF. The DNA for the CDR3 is TGCGCCAGCAGCCACCCTACCGGGGCCCAGCATTTT.

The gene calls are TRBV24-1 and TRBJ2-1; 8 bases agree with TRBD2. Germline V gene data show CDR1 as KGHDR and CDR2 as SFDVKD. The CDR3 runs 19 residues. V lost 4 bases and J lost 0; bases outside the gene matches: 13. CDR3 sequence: CATSDPTGSGTYSYNEQFF. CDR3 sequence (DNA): TGTGCCACCAGTGACCCGACAGGTAGCGGGACTTACTCCTACAATGAGCAGTTCTTC.

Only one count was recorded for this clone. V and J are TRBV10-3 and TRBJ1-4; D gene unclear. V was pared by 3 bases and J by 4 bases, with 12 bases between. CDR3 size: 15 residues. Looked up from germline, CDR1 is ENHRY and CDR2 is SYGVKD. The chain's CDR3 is CAISDVGEGNEKLFF. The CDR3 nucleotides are TGTGCCATCAGTGATGTGGGCGAGGGTAATGAAAAACTGTTTTTT.

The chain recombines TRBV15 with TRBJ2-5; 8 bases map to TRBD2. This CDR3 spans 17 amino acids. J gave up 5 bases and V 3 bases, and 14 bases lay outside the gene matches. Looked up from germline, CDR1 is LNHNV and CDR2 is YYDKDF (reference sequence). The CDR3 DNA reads TGTGCCACCAGCAGGGCTCTAACGGCGGCTAGCGGGGAGACCCAGTACTTC. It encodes CATSRALTAASGETQYF.

CDR3 sequence (DNA): TGCGCCAGCAGCCTTGGGGTAGGGCCGGCAGATACGCAGTATTTT. Translated, it gives CASSLGVGPADTQYF. This chain links TRBV5-1 with TRBJ2-3; no clear D gene. The V end was cut by 4 bases, the J end by 4 bases, with 16 bases between. Germline V CDR1 and CDR2: SGHRS, YFSETQ. The CDR3 is made up of 15 amino acids.

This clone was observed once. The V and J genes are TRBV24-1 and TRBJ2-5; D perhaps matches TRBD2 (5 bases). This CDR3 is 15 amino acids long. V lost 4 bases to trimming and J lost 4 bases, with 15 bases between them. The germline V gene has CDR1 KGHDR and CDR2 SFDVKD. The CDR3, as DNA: TGTGCCACCAGTGACAGAGTTTTAAGCGGAGAGACCCAGTACTTC. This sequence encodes CATSDRVLSGETQYF.

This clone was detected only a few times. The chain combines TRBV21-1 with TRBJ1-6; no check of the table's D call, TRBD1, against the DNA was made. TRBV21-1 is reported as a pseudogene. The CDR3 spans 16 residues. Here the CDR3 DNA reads TGTGCCAGCAGCTCAGGACAGAGCTCCTATAATTCACCCCTCCACTTT. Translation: CASSSGQSSYNSPLHF.

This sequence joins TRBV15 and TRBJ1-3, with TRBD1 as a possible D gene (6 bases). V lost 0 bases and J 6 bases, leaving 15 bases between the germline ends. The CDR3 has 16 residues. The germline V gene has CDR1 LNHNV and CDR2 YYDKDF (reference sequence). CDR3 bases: TGTGCCACCAGCAGAGATTCGAGGGGGAACGTAAACACCATATATTTT. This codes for CATSRDSRGNVNTIYF.

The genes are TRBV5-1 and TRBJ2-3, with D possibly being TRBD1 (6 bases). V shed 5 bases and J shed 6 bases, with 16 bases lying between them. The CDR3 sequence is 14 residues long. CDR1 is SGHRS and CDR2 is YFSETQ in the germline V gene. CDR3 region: CASRVEGVGDTQYF. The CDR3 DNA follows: TGCGCCAGCAGGGTCGAGGGGGTAGGCGATACGCAGTATTTT.

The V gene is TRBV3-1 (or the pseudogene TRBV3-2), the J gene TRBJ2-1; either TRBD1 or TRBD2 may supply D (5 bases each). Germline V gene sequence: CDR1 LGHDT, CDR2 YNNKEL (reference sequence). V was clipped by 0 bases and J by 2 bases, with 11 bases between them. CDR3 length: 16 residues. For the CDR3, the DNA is TGTGCCAGCAGCCAAGATTCCCGGGACCCCTACAATGAGCAGTTCTTC. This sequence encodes CASSQDSRDPYNEQFF.

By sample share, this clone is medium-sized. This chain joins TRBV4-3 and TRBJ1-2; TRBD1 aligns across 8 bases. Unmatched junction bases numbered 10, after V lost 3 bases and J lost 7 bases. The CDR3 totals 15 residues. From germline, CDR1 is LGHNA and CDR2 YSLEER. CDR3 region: CASSHPGQGAGGYTF. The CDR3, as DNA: TGCGCCAGCAGCCATCCGGGGCAGGGGGCGGGTGGCTACACCTTC.

CDR3 sequence: CASSQEYTPTNTGELFF. The CDR3 DNA follows: TGCGCCAGCAGCCAAGAGTACACTCCTACGAACACCGGGGAGCTGTTTTTT. This chain joins TRBV4-3 and TRBJ2-2; D is uncertain. Germline V gene sequence: CDR1 LGHNA, CDR2 YSLEER. V lost 0 bases, J lost 0 bases, and 11 bases lay in between. The CDR3 extends over 17 amino acids.

The DNA for the CDR3 is TGTGCCAGCATCCCGGGACAGGGAGGAGAGACCCAGTACTTC. This codes for CASIPGQGGETQYF. The gene calls are TRBV7-9 and TRBJ2-5; 9 bases are shared with TRBD1. Germline V gives CDR1 SEHNR, CDR2 FQNEAQ (reference sequence). The V segment lost 7 bases and the J segment 4 bases; nucleotides outside the gene matches: 7. This CDR3 region has 14 residues.